Here is one T cell receptor beta chain with its context. These data are taken from a study of blood T cell repertoires in COVID-19. Background on the study: Sites across the United States, Italy and Spain contributed samples from acute and convalescent COVID-19.

The germline V gene encodes CDR1 SNHLY and CDR2 FYNNEI. V dropped 7 bases and J dropped 6 bases, with 16 bases sitting between them. The CDR3 has 14 amino acids. As processed by the authors: Amplification with reference gene primers provided the estimates of nucleated cell counts. The table came from immunoSEQ multiplex PCR; TCRdb's copy has only in-frame clones and leaves some out. V and J calls and clone size are copied from that table; D and trimming were computed from the DNA. This sample has roughly 66,000 clones, with approximately 91% found just once. The sequence was collected from a human donor with active COVID-19. The donor label of this sample is uncertain. This rearrangement joins TRBV2 to TRBJ2-1, with D maybe TRBD1 (5 bases). The material sequenced was peripheral blood. CDR3 sequence (DNA): TGTGCCAGCACGACAGAAACTTTGGGCAATGAGCAGTTCTTC. As protein: CASTTETLGNEQFF.